Shown below are 13 T cell receptor beta chains from a single sample sequenced in a study of blood T cell repertoires in COVID-19. Using immunoSEQ multiplex PCR, the repertoire was profiled, and TCRdb retains in-frame clones only, with some absent. The sample carries some 170,000 clones, about four fifths recorded once. The sequenced sample consisted of peripheral blood. Every receptor here comes from a woman in her seventies with acute or convalescent COVID-19.

The chain is built from TRBV7-2 and TRBJ2-1; D not certain. Trimming cost V 3 bases and J 6 bases, with 12 bases left between them. This CDR3 region has 14 residues. CDR1 is SGHTA and CDR2 is FQGNSA in the germline V gene. This CDR3 is CASSLWPNPNEQFF. The CDR3 nucleotides read TGTGCCAGCAGCTTGTGGCCCAACCCCAATGAGCAGTTCTTC.

The chain joins TRBV18 to TRBJ1-2; D perhaps matches TRBD1 (6 bases). The germline V gene encodes CDR1 KGHSH and CDR2 LQKENI. Between the trimmed V and J ends, which lost 5 bases and 10 bases, there was a span of 20 bases. The CDR3 is made up of 14 amino acids. As DNA, the CDR3 is TGTGCCAGCTCAGAGGGGAACAGGGTAATCGACTACACCTTC. Residues: CASSEGNRVIDYTF.

A note on this clone: Given a much more abundant clone one base away, this may be a read error. V is TRBV2 and J is TRBJ1-2; no definite D call. V was cut by 5 bases and J by 4 bases, with 11 bases left in between. The CDR3 sequence is 13 residues long. The germline V gene has CDR1 SNHLY and CDR2 FYNNEI. CDR3 bases: TGTGCCAGCAGTAACAAGGAGTCCTATGGCTACACCTTC. This codes for CASSNKESYGYTF.

The V and J genes are TRBV6-2 or TRBV6-3 and TRBJ2-2; 9 nucleotides match TRBD1. The length of the CDR3 is 15 residues. V shed 4 bases and J 5 bases; nucleotides not matched to a gene: 5. Germline V gives CDR1 MNHEY, CDR2 SVGEGT. CDR3 sequence: CASSSQGARTGELFF. CDR3 coding DNA: TGTGCCAGCAGTTCACAGGGGGCCCGAACCGGGGAGCTGTTTTTT.

The V gene is TRBV29-1, the J gene TRBJ1-1; 7 nucleotides line up with TRBD1. The junction had 17 bases not matched to a gene; V was cut back by 6 bases and J by 4 bases. This CDR3 region has 16 residues. Germline values: CDR1 SQVTM, CDR2 ANQGSEA. The CDR3 DNA reads as TGCAGCGTGCGTAACCTACCCCGGACAGGTGGCACTGAAGCTTTCTTT. Protein sequence: CSVRNLPRTGGTEAFF.

The chain joins TRBV5-1 to TRBJ2-1, with 15 bases that match TRBD2. V was clipped by 4 bases and J by 7 bases; unmatched bases: 3. CDR1 and CDR2 from the germline V gene are SGHRS and YFSETQ. The CDR3 is 15 residues long. CDR3 sequence: CASSPGTSGRNEQFF. CDR3 sequence (DNA): TGCGCCAGCAGCCCGGGGACTAGCGGGAGGAATGAGCAGTTCTTC.

This sequence joins TRBV24-1 and TRBJ2-2; 11 nucleotides line up with TRBD2. The V gene end was trimmed by 8 bases and the J gene end by 4 bases; junction bases not matched to a gene: 8. Germline V gene sequence: CDR1 KGHDR, CDR2 SFDVKD. The CDR3 has 16 amino acids. In DNA form, the CDR3 reads TGTGCCACCAAAGCTAGCGGGAGGTTGGCCACCGGGGAGCTGTTTTTT. As protein: CATKASGRLATGELFF.

The chain is built from TRBV7-2 and TRBJ2-3; 10 nucleotides match TRBD1. Germline CDR1 is SGHTA and CDR2 is FQGNSA. V shed 4 bases, J shed 7 bases, and the junction held 5 bases outside the gene matches. The CDR3 length is 14 residues. In DNA, the CDR3 is TGTGCCAGCAGCTCGACAGGGGGCGGTCATACGCAGTATTTT. Protein: CASSSTGGGHTQYF.

J is TRBJ2-1 and V is TRBV12-3 or TRBV12-4, with D tentatively TRBD2 (6 bases). The V gene lost 2 bases and the J gene lost 5 bases, with 7 bases spanning the gap. CDR3 length equals 13 residues. CDR3 sequence: CASSLPGDNEQFF. CDR3 nucleotides: TGTGCCAGCAGTTTACCGGGGGACAATGAGCAGTTCTTC.

Here the CDR3 reads CAWGLGLDTEAFF. CDR3 nucleotides: TGTGCCTGGGGCCTAGGTTTGGACACTGAAGCTTTCTTT. The chain is built from TRBV30 and TRBJ1-1, with unresolved D. The V end lost 5 bases, the J end lost 3 bases, and 13 bases lay between the germline ends. The CDR3 extends over 13 amino acids. Germline V gene data show CDR1 as GTSNPN and CDR2 as SVGIG (reference sequence). The full variable domain, in which reference TRBV30 and TRBJ1-1 provide the parts outside the CDR3, is SQTIHQWPATLVQPVGSPLSLECTVEGTSNPNLYWYRQAAGRGLQLLFYSVGIGQISSEVPQNLSASRPQDRQFILSSKKLLLSDSGFYLCAWGLGLDTEAFFGQGTRLTVV.

The chain combines TRBV5-1 with TRBJ2-1; TRBD2 agrees at 8 bases. This CDR3 has 16 amino acids. Germline V lookup: CDR1 SGHRS, CDR2 YFSETQ. With 0 bases clipped from V and 2 bases from J, the junction kept 4 bases outside the gene matches. In DNA, the CDR3 is TGCGCCAGCAGCTTGGGAAGCGGGAGTACCTACAATGAGCAGTTCTTC. This encodes CASSLGSGSTYNEQFF.

The chain links TRBV4-3 to TRBJ1-5; 9 nucleotides agree with TRBD1. CDR3 size: 18 residues. Germline lookup yields CDR1 LGHNA and CDR2 YSLEER. With V trimmed by 4 bases and J by 1 base, 11 bases remained unmatched. The CDR3 sequence: CASSRGTGWRESNQPQHF. CDR3 coding DNA: TGCGCCAGCAGCCGGGGGACAGGGTGGCGCGAGAGCAATCAGCCCCAGCATTTT.

This chain joins TRBV7-9 and TRBJ2-2; 9 bases match TRBD2. The V gene's germline CDR1 is SEHNR and CDR2 FQNEAQ (reference sequence). The CDR3 spans 16 residues. The junction had 6 bases not matched to a gene; V was cut back by 1 base and J by 6 bases. CDR3 sequence (DNA): TGTGCCAGCAGCTTAGTTGGCGGGAGGGCCTCCGGGGAGCTGTTTTTT. Translation: CASSLVGGRASGELFF.